The rows below give T cell receptor beta chains drawn from one sample of a study of blood T cell repertoires in COVID-19. Sequencing was performed with immunoSEQ multiplex PCR; in TCRdb, only in-frame clones are kept and a portion is missing. This sample yields fewer than 500,000 clones, of which around 87% are seen a single time; 1% to 1.5% belongs to the top ten. The material sequenced was PBMCs or T cells enriched from blood (not recorded which). Receptors originate from a man in his thirties or forties who had recovered from COVID-19. The CDR3 runs from the conserved cysteine through the conserved F or W. The D gene is left open where the match is weak. Rows give clone size only sometimes, using once, few, many, or a class for an expanded clone.

v_gene	abundance	j_gene	d_gene	CDR3nt	CDR3aa
TRBV10-3	.	TRBJ1-1	.	TGTGCCAGCCAGGGAATGGATGGGAACACTGAAGCTTTCTTT	CASQGMDGNTEAFF
TRBV27	.	TRBJ1-1	TRBD1	TGTGCCAGCAGTTTTGGACAGGGGGCACTTACCCAAGAAGCTTTCTTT	CASSFGQGALTQEAFF
TRBV9	.	TRBJ1-1	TRBD1	TGTGCCAGCAGCGTCGGGACAGGGATGAACACTGAAGCTTTCTTT	CASSVGTGMNTEAFF
TRBV7-2	.	TRBJ2-3	TRBD2	TGTGCCAGCAGCTTTGCCCTAGCGGGGGGGCGTGATACGCAGTATTTT	CASSFALAGGRDTQYF
TRBV10-3	.	TRBJ2-1	TRBD1	TGTGCCACCGGCGTGACAGGGAGTGAGCAGTTCTTC	CATGVTGSEQFF
TRBV27	.	TRBJ1-1	.	TGTGCCAGCAGTCCCTGGGACTTGAACACTGAAGCTTTCTTT	CASSPWDLNTEAFF
TRBV9	.	TRBJ2-3	TRBD2	TGTGCCAGCAGCGTCACGGGACTAGCGGGGCTCACAGATACGCAGTATTTT	CASSVTGLAGLTDTQYF
TRBV7-2	.	TRBJ1-2	.	TGTGCCAGCAGCCCGGGGAGGGGACCGAACTATGGCTACACCTTC	CASSPGRGPNYGYTF
TRBV18	.	TRBJ2-3	TRBD2	TGTGCCAGCTCACCTCTGAGCGGGGGGGCAGTAGATACGCAGTATTTT	CASSPLSGGAVDTQYF
TRBV9	.	TRBJ2-7	TRBD1	TGTGCCAGCAGCTCCGGACAGGGTAGCTCCTACGAGCAGTACTTC	CASSSGQGSSYEQYF
TRBV27	.	TRBJ1-4	.	TGTGCCAGCAGGTCCTTGGGGCCAACTAATGAAAAACTGTTTTTT	CASRSLGPTNEKLFF
TRBV7-8	.	TRBJ1-2	TRBD1	TGTGCCAGCAGCTTAATGGTAACAGGGGGAAGAGGCTACACCTTC	CASSLMVTGGRGYTF
TRBV9	once	TRBJ1-6	.	TGTGCCAGCAGCGTAGAGGACAGTAATTCACCCCTCCACTTT	CASSVEDSNSPLHF
TRBV9	.	TRBJ2-2	TRBD2	TGTGCCAGCAGCCCCGGACTAGCGGGGGAAAGTGGCGGGGAGCTGTTTTTT	CASSPGLAGESGGELFF
TRBV6-2/TRBV6-3	.	TRBJ2-6	TRBD1	TGTGCCAGCAGTTCGATGGGAACCGGGACAGGCTCGTCTGGGGCCAACGTCCTGACTTTC	CASSSMGTGTGSSGANVLTF
TRBV4-1	.	TRBJ2-1	TRBD2	TGCGCCAGCAGCCTAAGCGGGGGGCGGCTTTCCTACAATGAGCAGTTCTTC	CASSLSGGRLSYNEQFF
TRBV7-9	.	TRBJ2-1	.	TGTGCCAGCAGCTTAGTTTCCAAGCTCGGTGAGCAGTTCTTC	CASSLVSKLGEQFF
TRBV18	.	TRBJ1-5	TRBD1	TGTGCCAGCTCACCACGATCGACAGGGGTGGTAGCGAGCAATCAGCCCCAGCATTTT	CASSPRSTGVVASNQPQHF
TRBV6-5	.	TRBJ1-1	.	TGTGCCATCTCGGCGGGTAGCACTGAAGCTTTCTTT	CAISAGSTEAFF
TRBV7-2	.	TRBJ1-2	TRBD1	TGTGCCAGCAGCCCCGGGGGGGACAGGGTCCATGGCTACACCTTC	CASSPGGDRVHGYTF
TRBV29-1	.	TRBJ1-2	.	TGCAGCGTCGGGCAGGGAACTAACTATGGCTACACCTTC	CSVGQGTNYGYTF
TRBV12-3/TRBV12-4	.	TRBJ1-3	.	TGTGCCAGCAGTTTTCTTCGTGGAAACACCATATATTTT	CASSFLRGNTIYF
TRBV5-1	.	TRBJ1-2	TRBD1	TGCGCCAGCAGCTCGACAGGGGGACAGGTTTATGGCTACACCTTC	CASSSTGGQVYGYTF
TRBV9	.	TRBJ1-4	.	TGTGCCAGCAGCGTAGGTGGCAGCGGCAACGAAAAACTGTTTTTT	CASSVGGSGNEKLFF
TRBV29-1	.	TRBJ1-1	.	TGCAGCGTTGTGGAGGGGCTGGGAGCTTTCTTT	CSVVEGLGAFF
TRBV11-2	.	TRBJ1-1	TRBD1	TGTGCCAGCAGCTCATTAAAAGGACAGGACTCGAACACTGAAGCTTTCTTT	CASSSLKGQDSNTEAFF
TRBV5-4	.	TRBJ1-2	TRBD1	TGTGCCAGCAGCATACAGGGGGCAGACTATGGCTACACCTTC	CASSIQGADYGYTF
TRBV11-2	.	TRBJ2-1	.	TGTGCCAGCAGCTTAGAGGCGGATAACAATGAGCAGTTCTTC	CASSLEADNNEQFF
TRBV30	.	TRBJ1-2	TRBD1	TGTGCCTGGTCCCCACAGGGGCACTATGGCTACACCTTC	CAWSPQGHYGYTF
TRBV5-6	.	TRBJ1-5	TRBD1	TGTGCCAGCAGCTTAAAAACAGGGGTCATAACGCCCCAGCATTTT	CASSLKTGVITPQHF
TRBV7-2	.	TRBJ2-1	TRBD2	TGTGCCAGTACTAAGGGGCGGGGGGTATTTGGTGAGCAGTTCTTC	CASTKGRGVFGEQFF
TRBV4-1	.	TRBJ1-4	.	TGCGCCAGCAGCCAAGCAGGGGTTGGTAATGAAAAACTGTTTTTT	CASSQAGVGNEKLFF
TRBV7-2	.	TRBJ1-1	.	TGTGCCAGCAGCGCGACAGGATTGGGAACTGAAGCTTTCTTT	CASSATGLGTEAFF
TRBV30	.	TRBJ1-1	.	TGTGCCTGGAGTGGACAGGAGAACACTGAAGCTTTCTTT	CAWSGQENTEAFF
TRBV6-1	.	TRBJ1-3	.	TGTGCCAGCAGTGAAGCCCTACGCGGGGACACCATATATTTT	CASSEALRGDTIYF
TRBV5-4	.	TRBJ1-1	TRBD1	TGTGCCAGCAGCATATACAGGGGATTCGACACTGAAGCTTTCTTT	CASSIYRGFDTEAFF
TRBV27	.	TRBJ2-2	TRBD2	TGTGCCAGCAGTAAAGGACTAGCGGGGGCTGGGGAGCTGTTTTTT	CASSKGLAGAGELFF
TRBV5-1	.	TRBJ2-2	TRBD1	TGCGCCAGCAGCCAGGACAGGGGTCTACTGTTTTTT	CASSQDRGLLFF
TRBV5-4	.	TRBJ1-2	.	TGTGCCAGCAGCCTACAGGGAGAGATTTGGGGCTACACCTTC	CASSLQGEIWGYTF
TRBV12-5	.	TRBJ1-5	.	TGTGCTAGTGGTCGCCAGGAGGTAGGCAATCAGCCCCAGCATTTT	CASGRQEVGNQPQHF